This entry features one T cell receptor beta chain sequence. Antigen unknown. Replicate PCRs from sorted subsets contained roughly 200 ng DNA, which is around 29,000 T cell genomes. Authors' analysis steps: In the immunoSEQ data, sequences were junction-only and lacked quality scores, so filtering differed. Assay used: immunoSEQ multiplex PCR; TCRdb lists only in-frame clones, some missing. V and J calls and clone size are those listed in that table; D and trimming were worked out from the DNA. Among about 2.1 million clones listed, around 93% were seen once. CD45RO-negative, CCR7-positively selected cells formed the naive CD8 fraction, excluding terminally differentiated effector memory CD45RA+ cells. The CDR3 consists of 15 residues. Per the germline V gene, CDR1 is MNHEY and CDR2 is SMNVEV (reference sequence). V shed 2 bases and J shed 5 bases, with 15 bases lying between them. This sample stems from a study of shared clonotypes between healthy human individuals. Study context: Per-donor plates numbered three CD4 naive, three CD4 memory, two CD8 naive and one CD8 memory. Study-wide findings and caveats: Sequencing of the sorted subsets was shown by rarefaction to be incomplete despite large depth.

Sequences were obtained from naive CD8+ T cells from PBMCs. The chain recombines TRBV27 with TRBJ1-1, with D maybe TRBD1 (5 bases). The receptor's source is a young man in good health. Some clones in this sample may be carry-over from other donors' samples. CDR3 residues: CASSLGGIARTEAFF. Written as DNA, the CDR3 is TGTGCCAGCAGTTTAGGGGGGATTGCGAGGACTGAAGCTTTCTTT.